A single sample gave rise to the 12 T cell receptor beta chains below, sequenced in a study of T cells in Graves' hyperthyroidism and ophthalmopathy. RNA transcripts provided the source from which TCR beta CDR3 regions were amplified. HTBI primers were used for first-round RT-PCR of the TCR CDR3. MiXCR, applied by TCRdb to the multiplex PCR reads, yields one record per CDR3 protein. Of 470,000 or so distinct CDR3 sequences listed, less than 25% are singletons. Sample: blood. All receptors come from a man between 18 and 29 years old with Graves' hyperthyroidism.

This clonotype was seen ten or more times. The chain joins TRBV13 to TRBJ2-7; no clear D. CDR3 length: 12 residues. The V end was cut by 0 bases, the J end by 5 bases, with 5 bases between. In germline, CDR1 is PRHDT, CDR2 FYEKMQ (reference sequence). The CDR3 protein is CASSLGRDEQYF. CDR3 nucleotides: TGTGCCAGCAGCTTAGGCCGGGACGAGCAGTACTTC.

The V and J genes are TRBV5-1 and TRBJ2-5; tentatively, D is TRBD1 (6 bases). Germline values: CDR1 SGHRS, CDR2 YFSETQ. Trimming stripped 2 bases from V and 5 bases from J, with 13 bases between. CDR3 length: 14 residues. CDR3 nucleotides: TGCGCCAGCAGCTTTCCTGGACAGAGGGAGACCCAGTACTTC. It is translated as CASSFPGQRETQYF.

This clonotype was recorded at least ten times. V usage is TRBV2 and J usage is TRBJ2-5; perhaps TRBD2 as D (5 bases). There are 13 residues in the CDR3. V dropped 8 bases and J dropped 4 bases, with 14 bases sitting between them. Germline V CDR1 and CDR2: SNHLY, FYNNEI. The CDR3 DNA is TGTGCCAGCGCCACTACTAGATTAGAGACCCAGTACTTC. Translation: CASATTRLETQYF.

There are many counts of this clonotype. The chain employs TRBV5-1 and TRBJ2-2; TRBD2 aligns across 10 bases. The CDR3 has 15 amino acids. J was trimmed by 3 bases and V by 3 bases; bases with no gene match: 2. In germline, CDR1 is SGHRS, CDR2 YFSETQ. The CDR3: CASSSGLAYTGELFF. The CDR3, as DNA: TGCGCCAGCAGCTCGGGACTAGCGTACACCGGGGAGCTGTTTTTT.

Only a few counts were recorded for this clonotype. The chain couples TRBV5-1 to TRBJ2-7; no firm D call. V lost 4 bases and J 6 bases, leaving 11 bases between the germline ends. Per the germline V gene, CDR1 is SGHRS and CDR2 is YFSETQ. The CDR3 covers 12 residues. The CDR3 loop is CASSREMGEQYF. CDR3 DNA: TGCGCCAGCAGCCGCGAGATGGGCGAGCAGTACTTC.

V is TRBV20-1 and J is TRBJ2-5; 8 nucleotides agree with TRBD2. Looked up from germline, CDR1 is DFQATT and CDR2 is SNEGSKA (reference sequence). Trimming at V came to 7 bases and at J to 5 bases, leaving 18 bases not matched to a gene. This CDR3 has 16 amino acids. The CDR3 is CSVLRRAGGRMETQYF. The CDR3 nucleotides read TGCAGTGTGTTAAGGCGTGCGGGGGGTCGAATGGAGACCCAGTACTTC.

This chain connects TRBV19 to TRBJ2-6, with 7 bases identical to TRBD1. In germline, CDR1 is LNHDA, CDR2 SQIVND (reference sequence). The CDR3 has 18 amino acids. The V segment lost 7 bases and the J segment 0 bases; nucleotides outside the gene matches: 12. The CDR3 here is CASTRTGSTFSGANVLTF. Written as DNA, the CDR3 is TGTGCCAGTACCCGGACAGGATCTACCTTCTCTGGGGCCAACGTCCTGACTTTC.

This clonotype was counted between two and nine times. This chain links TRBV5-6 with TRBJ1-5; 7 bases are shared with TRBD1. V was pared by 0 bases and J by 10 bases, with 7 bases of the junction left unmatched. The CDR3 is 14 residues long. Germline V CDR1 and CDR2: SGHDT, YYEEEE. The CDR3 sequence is CASSLVSDREPQHF. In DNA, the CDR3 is TGTGCCAGCAGCTTGGTTAGTGACAGGGAACCCCAGCATTTT.

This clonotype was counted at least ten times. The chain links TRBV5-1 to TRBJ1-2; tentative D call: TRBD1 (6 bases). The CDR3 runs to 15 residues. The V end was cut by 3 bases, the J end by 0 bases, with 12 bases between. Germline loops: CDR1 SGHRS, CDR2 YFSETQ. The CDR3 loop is CASSSDRPTNYGYTF. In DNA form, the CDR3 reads TGCGCCAGCAGCTCCGACAGGCCTACTAACTATGGCTACACCTTC.

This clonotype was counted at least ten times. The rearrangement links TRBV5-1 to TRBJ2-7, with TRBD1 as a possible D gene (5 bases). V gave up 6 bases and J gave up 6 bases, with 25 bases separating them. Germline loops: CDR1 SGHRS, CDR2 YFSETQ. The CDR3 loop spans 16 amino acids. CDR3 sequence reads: CASKGTPGNPLGEQYF. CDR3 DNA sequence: TGCGCCAGCAAGGGAACCCCAGGGAACCCACTTGGCGAGCAGTACTTC. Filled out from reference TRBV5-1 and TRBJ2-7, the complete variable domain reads KAGVTQTPRYLIKTRGQQVTLSCSPISGHRSVSWYQQTPGQGLQFLFEYFSETQRNKGNFPGRFSGRQFSNSRSEMNVSTLELGDSALYLCASKGTPGNPLGEQYFGPGTRLTVT.

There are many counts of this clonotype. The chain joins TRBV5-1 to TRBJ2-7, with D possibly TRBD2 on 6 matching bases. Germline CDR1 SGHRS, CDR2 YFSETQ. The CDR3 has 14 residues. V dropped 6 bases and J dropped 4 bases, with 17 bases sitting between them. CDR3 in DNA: TGCGCCAGCACTCAAAACCCAGGGAGGTACGAGCAGTACTTC. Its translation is CASTQNPGRYEQYF.

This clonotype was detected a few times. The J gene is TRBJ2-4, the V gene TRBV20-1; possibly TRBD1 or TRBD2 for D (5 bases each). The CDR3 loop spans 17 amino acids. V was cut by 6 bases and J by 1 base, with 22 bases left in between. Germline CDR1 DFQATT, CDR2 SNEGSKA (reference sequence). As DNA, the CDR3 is TGCAGTGCCGATAACGGGGCCACCGGATGGGCCAAAAACATTCAGTACTTC. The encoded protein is CSADNGATGWAKNIQYF.